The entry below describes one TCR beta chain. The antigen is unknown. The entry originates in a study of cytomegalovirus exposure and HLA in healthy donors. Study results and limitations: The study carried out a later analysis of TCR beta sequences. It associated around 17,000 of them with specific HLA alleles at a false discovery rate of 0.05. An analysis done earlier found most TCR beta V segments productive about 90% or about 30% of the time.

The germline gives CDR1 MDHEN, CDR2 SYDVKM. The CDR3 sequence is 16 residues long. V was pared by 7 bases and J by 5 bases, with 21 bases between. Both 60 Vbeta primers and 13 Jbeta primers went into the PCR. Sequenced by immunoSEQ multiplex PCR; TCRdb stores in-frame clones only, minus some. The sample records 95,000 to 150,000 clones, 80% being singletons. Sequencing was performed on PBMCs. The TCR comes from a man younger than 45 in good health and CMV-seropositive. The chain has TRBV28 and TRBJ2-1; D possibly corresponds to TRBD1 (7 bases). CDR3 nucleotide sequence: TGTGCCAGCAAGGCAGGGGGGAACTCGGGTAACAATGAGCAGTTCTTC. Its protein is CASKAGGNSGNNEQFF.